A selection of T cell receptor beta chains follows, all from one sample in a study of patients and donors after allogeneic stem cell transplantation. MiXCR, run by TCRdb on the RT-PCR reads, gives a single entry per CDR3 protein. The top ten clones hold 60% to 75% of a sample with about 88,000 distinct CDR3 sequences, around 48% of them seen once. Sample: blood, either unsorted or a sorted T cell fraction (not recorded which). All receptors derive from a human donor who was either an allogeneic HSCT recipient or a stem cell or donor lymphocyte infusion donor (not recorded which). It is not recorded whose cells these are; they may come from a transplant donor. CDR3s include the opening cysteine and the closing phenylalanine or tryptophan. A D gene is named only where the DNA matches it firmly. Rows give clone size only sometimes, using once, few, many, or a class for an expanded clone.

size,D,J,V,CDR3,DNA
.,.,TRBJ2-6,TRBV20-1,CSASPGTTNVLTF,TGCAGTGCTAGCCCAGGTACTACCAACGTCCTGACTTTC
.,TRBD1,TRBJ1-6,TRBV4-1,CASSHRQGMGDYNSPLHF,TGCGCCAGCAGCCATAGACAGGGGATGGGGGACTATAATTCACCCCTCCACTTT
few,.,TRBJ1-4,TRBV12-3/TRBV12-4,CASSFGPGRSTNEKLFF,TGTGCCAGCAGTTTCGGACCGGGGAGGTCAACTAATGAAAAACTGTTTTTT
.,.,TRBJ1-1,TRBV10-3,CAISGASLGTEAFF,TGTGCCATCAGTGGAGCAAGCCTGGGTACTGAAGCTTTCTTT
.,TRBD1,TRBJ1-1,TRBV27,CASSSGTGGITFF,TGTGCCAGCAGTTCTGGGACAGGTGGTATAACTTTCTTT
few,TRBD1,TRBJ1-6,TRBV10-2,CASRGQGGSYNSPLHF,TGCGCCAGCAGAGGACAGGGAGGCTCCTATAATTCACCCCTCCACTTT
once,.,TRBJ1-5,TRBV20-1,CSARDNRDYSNQPQHF,TGCAGTGCTAGAGATAACAGGGACTATAGCAATCAGCCCCAGCATTTT
.,.,TRBJ2-1,TRBV28,CASSLEGGYNEQFF,TGTGCCAGCAGTTTGGAGGGGGGCTACAATGAGCAGTTCTTC
.,TRBD1,TRBJ1-1,TRBV2,CASRADRVSEAFF,TGTGCCAGCAGAGCAGACAGGGTCTCTGAAGCTTTCTTT
once,.,TRBJ2-1,TRBV9,CASSVGLSPRGNNEQFF,TGTGCCAGCAGCGTAGGCCTTAGCCCCCGGGGGAACAATGAGCAGTTCTTC
.,.,TRBJ1-2,TRBV7-2,CASSLDRVDGYTF,TGTGCCAGCAGCTTAGACAGGGTCGATGGCTACACCTTC
.,TRBD1,TRBJ1-1,TRBV20-1,CSANQGANTEAFF,TGCAGTGCTAACCAGGGGGCTAACACTGAAGCTTTCTTT
.,.,TRBJ1-2,TRBV9,CASSVVPQGNYGCTF,TGTGCCAGCAGCGTAGTACCGCAGGGGAACTATGGCTGCACCTTC
.,TRBD2,TRBJ2-2,TRBV5-6,CASSSGTSGTGELFF,TGTGCCAGCAGCTCCGGGACTAGCGGGACCGGGGAGCTGTTTTTT
.,.,TRBJ1-1,TRBV20-1,CSARPKGRENTEAFF,TGCAGTGCTAGACCCAAAGGTCGGGAGAACACTGAAGCTTTCTTT
.,.,TRBJ1-2,TRBV20-1,CTPRDNYGYTF,TGCACCCCGAGGGATAACTATGGCTACACCTTC
.,.,TRBJ1-1,TRBV27,CASGQAGGNTEAFF,TGTGCCAGCGGACAAGCGGGTGGGAACACTGAAGCTTTCTTT
.,.,TRBJ1-1,TRBV20-1,CSVINSANTEAFF,TGCAGTGTTATAAACAGCGCGAACACTGAAGCTTTCTTT
.,TRBD2,TRBJ2-3,TRBV20-1,CSATLLAEITDTQYF,TGCAGTGCTACCCTACTAGCGGAGATCACAGATACGCAGTATTTT
.,.,TRBJ1-2,TRBV6-1,CASREDLLTSGYTF,TGTGCCAGCAGAGAGGACCTACTTACTAGTGGCTACACCTTC
.,.,TRBJ1-2,TRBV27,CASSPEGRVGGYTF,TGTGCCAGCAGTCCCGAAGGACGGGTCGGCGGCTACACCTTC
.,.,TRBJ1-1,TRBV6-2/TRBV6-3,CASRAVARGYTEAFF,TGTGCCAGCAGAGCCGTTGCTAGGGGGTACACTGAAGCTTTCTTT
few,.,TRBJ1-6,TRBV9,CASSTNDAGSPLHF,TGTGCCAGCAGCACTAACGACGCGGGTTCACCCCTCCACTTT
few,.,TRBJ1-2,TRBV12-3/TRBV12-4,CASSFYLRGYTF,TGTGCCAGCAGTTTTTATCTTCGTGGCTACACCTTC
.,.,TRBJ1-1,TRBV29-1,CSVDWVLVTEAFF,TGCAGCGTTGATTGGGTATTGGTAACTGAAGCTTTCTTT
few,.,TRBJ1-5,TRBV28,CASSGAPRSNQPQHF,TGTGCCAGCAGTGGCGCCCCACGATCAAATCAGCCCCAGCATTTT
few,.,TRBJ1-1,TRBV19,CASSIRDGTEAFF,TGTGCCAGTAGTATCCGAGACGGGACTGAAGCTTTCTTT
few,.,TRBJ1-2,TRBV3-1,CASSQDLGGSNYGYTF,TGTGCCAGCAGCCAAGATCTAGGGGGGTCTAACTATGGCTACACCTTC
few,TRBD1,TRBJ1-2,TRBV5-6,CASSAPGGAHNYGYTF,TGTGCCAGCAGCGCCCCAGGGGGCGCGCATAACTATGGCTACACCTTC
few,TRBD1,TRBJ1-5,TRBV6-2/TRBV6-3,CASSYGRDRDDQPQHF,TGTGCCAGCAGTTACGGTCGGGACAGGGACGATCAGCCCCAGCATTTT
few,.,TRBJ1-6,TRBV4-3,CASSQDVKSSYNSPLHF,TGCGCCAGCAGCCAAGATGTAAAGAGCTCCTATAATTCACCCCTCCACTTT
.,.,TRBJ1-4,TRBV28,CASSFKLPRGKLFF,TGTGCCAGCAGTTTTAAGCTACCCCGGGGAAAACTGTTTTTT
.,.,TRBJ2-3,TRBV5-1,CASSLNPRNTDTQYF,TGCGCCAGCAGCTTAAACCCACGGAACACAGATACGCAGTATTTT
.,.,TRBJ1-5,TRBV6-2/TRBV6-3,CASRSGDQPQHF,TGTGCCAGCCGATCAGGGGATCAGCCCCAGCATTTT
few,.,TRBJ1-5,TRBV7-8,CASSFRGINQPQHF,TGTGCCAGCAGCTTTCGGGGGATTAATCAGCCCCAGCATTTT
.,.,TRBJ1-1,TRBV10-3,CAISSTEDTEAFF,TGTGCCATCAGTTCGACAGAAGACACTGAAGCTTTCTTT